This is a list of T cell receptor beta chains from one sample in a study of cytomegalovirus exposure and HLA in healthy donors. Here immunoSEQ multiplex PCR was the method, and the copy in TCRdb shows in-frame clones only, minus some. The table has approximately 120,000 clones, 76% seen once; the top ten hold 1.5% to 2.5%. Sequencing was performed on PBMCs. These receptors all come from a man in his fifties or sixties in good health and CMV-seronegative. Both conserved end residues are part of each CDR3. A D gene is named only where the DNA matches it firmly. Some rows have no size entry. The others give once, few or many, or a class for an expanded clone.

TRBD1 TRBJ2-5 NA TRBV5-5 TGTGCCAGCAGCTTTCGGACAGGGGTGGAGACCCAGTACTTC CASSFRTGVETQYF
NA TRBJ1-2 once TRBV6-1 TGTGCCAGCAGGTACCACAGGGATCTCTATGGCTACACCTTC CASRYHRDLYGYTF
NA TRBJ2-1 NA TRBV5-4 TGTGCCAGCGGCCTCCCGCTCGGGGGGCGTTATGAGCAGTTCTTC CASGLPLGGRYEQFF
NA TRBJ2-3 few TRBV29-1 TGCAGCGTGGGGGCCTTCACAGATACGCAGTATTTT CSVGAFTDTQYF
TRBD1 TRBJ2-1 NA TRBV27 TGTGCCAGCAGTTTATCGACAGGGGGCGTTCCCCAGTTCTTC CASSLSTGGVPQFF
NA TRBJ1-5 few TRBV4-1 TGCGCCAGCAGCCATCTACAGGGTCTCAATCAGCCCCAGCATTTT CASSHLQGLNQPQHF
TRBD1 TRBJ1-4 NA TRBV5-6 TGTGCCAGCAGCTTACCGGGACAGGGGTACGAAAAACTGTTTTTT CASSLPGQGYEKLFF
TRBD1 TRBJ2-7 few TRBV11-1 TGTGCCAGCAGCTCTCGGACAGGACAGGGCTACGAGCAGTACTTC CASSSRTGQGYEQYF
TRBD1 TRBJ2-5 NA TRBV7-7 TGTGCCAGCAGCTCCAGACAGGGGGAAGAGACCCAGTACTTC CASSSRQGEETQYF
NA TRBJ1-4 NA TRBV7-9 TGTGCCAGCAGCTTAAGGGGCGCGGGGGAAAAACTGTTTTTT CASSLRGAGEKLFF
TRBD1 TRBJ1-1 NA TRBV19 TGTGCCAGTAGAACCCCAGGGGGCGCGGAAACTGAAGCTTTCTTT CASRTPGGAETEAFF
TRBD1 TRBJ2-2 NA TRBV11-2 TGTGCCAGCAGCTTTCTGGGACAGGTGAATGGCGGGGAGCTGTTTTTT CASSFLGQVNGGELFF
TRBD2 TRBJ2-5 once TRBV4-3 TGCGCCAGCAGCCAGGAGGGAGGGGCCTTCCAAGAGACCCAGTACTTC CASSQEGGAFQETQYF
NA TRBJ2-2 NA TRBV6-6 TGTGCCAGCCGGGAAAGCACCGGGGAGCTGTTTTTT CASRESTGELFF
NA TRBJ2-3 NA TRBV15 TGTGCCACCAGCAGAGTAGGTGAAAACAGGGCACGGTATTTT CATSRVGENRARYF
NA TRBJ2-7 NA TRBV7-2 TGTGCCAGCAGCTTACAGGTTGGTACAGGTGATCTATATTTC CASSLQVGTGDLYF
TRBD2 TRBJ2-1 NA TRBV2 TGTGCCAGCAAGCGGTCGAGCGGGGGGGAAGGGAATGAGCAGTTCTTC CASKRSSGGEGNEQFF
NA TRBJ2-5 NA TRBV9 TGTGCCAGCAGCGCCTCTTCAGTGCCAGTAGAGACCCAGTACTTC CASSASSVPVETQYF
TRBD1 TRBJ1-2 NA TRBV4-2 TGTGCCAGCAGCCAAGACTCAGGGGGCCGGGGAAATGGCTACACCTTC CASSQDSGGRGNGYTF
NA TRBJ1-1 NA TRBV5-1 TGCGCCAGCAGCTTGAACGGTGAAGCTTTCTTT CASSLNGEAFF
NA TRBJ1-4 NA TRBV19 TGTGCCAGTAGTCCAAGGACGGGGGCAACTAATGAAAAACTGTTTTTT CASSPRTGATNEKLFF
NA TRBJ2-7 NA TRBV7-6 TGTGCCAGCAGCGCCGGACAGTCCTACGAGCAGTACTTC CASSAGQSYEQYF
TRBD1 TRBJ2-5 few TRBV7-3 TGTGCCAGCAGCTTCACAGGGGGCCAAGAGACCCAGTACTTC CASSFTGGQETQYF
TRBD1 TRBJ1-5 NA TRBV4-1 TGCGCCAGCAGCCAAGACTCTCGGGGACAGGGCGGGCAGCCCCAGCATTTT CASSQDSRGQGGQPQHF
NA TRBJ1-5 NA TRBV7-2 TGTGCCAGCAGTACCATACACGCCAGGGAGCCCCAGCATTTT CASSTIHAREPQHF
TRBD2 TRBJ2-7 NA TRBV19 TGTGCCACAAGCGGGGGGCGGGACGAGCAGTACTTC CATSGGRDEQYF
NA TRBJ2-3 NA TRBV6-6 TGTGCCAGCAGTTACTCGAGAACGGTTACGCAGTATTTT CASSYSRTVTQYF
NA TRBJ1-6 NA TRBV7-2 TGTGCCAGCAGCTTAGGGAGTGCGATTTCACCCCTCCACTTT CASSLGSAISPLHF
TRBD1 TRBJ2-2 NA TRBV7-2 TGTGCCAGCAGCTTTAACAGGGGGCGATTCACCGGGGAGCTGTTTTTT CASSFNRGRFTGELFF
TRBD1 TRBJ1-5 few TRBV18 TGTGCCAGCTCACCAGGGGACAGGGCACCAAGGGGCAATCAGCCCCAGCATTTT CASSPGDRAPRGNQPQHF
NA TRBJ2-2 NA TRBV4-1 TGCGCCAGCAGGCCTCCGGGACAGAACACCGGGGAGCTGTTTTTT CASRPPGQNTGELFF
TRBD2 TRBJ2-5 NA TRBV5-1 TGCGCCAGCAGCCTTCCAGCGGGGCAAGAGACCCAGTACTTC CASSLPAGQETQYF
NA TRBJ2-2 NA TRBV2 TGTGCCAGCAGTGTGGTACACACGAACACCGGGGAGCTGTTTTTT CASSVVHTNTGELFF
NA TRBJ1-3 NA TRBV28 TGTGCCAGCCGACCACCCGGGACACCTAGACCTGGAAACACCATATATTTT CASRPPGTPRPGNTIYF
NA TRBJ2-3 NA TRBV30 TGTGCCTGGAGTGTTTCCTGGCGGGATACGCAGTATTTT CAWSVSWRDTQYF